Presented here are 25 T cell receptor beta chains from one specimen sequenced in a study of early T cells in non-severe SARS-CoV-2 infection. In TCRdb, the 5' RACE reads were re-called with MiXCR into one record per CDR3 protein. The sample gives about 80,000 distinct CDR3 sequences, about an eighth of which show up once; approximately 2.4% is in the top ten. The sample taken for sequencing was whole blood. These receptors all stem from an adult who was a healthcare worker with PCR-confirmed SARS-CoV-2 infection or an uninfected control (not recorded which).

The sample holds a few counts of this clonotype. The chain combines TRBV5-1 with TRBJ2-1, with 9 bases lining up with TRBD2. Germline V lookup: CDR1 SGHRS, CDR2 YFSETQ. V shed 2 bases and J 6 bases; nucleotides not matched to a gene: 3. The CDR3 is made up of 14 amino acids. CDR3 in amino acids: CASSFELAGNEQFF. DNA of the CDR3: TGCGCCAGCAGCTTTGAACTAGCGGGCAATGAGCAGTTCTTC. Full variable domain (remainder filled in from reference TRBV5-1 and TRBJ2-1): KAGVTQTPRYLIKTRGQQVTLSCSPISGHRSVSWYQQTPGQGLQFLFEYFSETQRNKGNFPGRFSGRQFSNSRSEMNVSTLELGDSALYLCASSFELAGNEQFFGPGTRLTVL.

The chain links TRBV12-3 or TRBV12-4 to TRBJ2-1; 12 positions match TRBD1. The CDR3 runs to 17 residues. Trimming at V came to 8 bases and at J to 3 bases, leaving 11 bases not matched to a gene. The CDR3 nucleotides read TGTGCCAGCTTGGGGACAGGGGGCGCGAGGGGCTACAATGAGCAGTTCTTC. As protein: CASLGTGGARGYNEQFF.

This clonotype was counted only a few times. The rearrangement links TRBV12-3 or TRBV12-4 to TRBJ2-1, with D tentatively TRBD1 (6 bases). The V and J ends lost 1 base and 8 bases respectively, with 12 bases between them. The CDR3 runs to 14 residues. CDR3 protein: CASSLGVGADEQFF. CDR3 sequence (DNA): TGTGCCAGCAGTTTAGGAGTGGGGGCGGATGAGCAGTTCTTC.

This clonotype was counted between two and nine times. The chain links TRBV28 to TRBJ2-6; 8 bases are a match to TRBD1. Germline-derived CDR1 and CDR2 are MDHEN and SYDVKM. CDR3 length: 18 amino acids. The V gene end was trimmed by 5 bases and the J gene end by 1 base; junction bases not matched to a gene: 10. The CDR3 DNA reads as TGTGCCAGCAGTCTCCAGGGGGCTTCGAAATCTGGGGCCAACGTCCTGACTTTC. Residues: CASSLQGASKSGANVLTF.

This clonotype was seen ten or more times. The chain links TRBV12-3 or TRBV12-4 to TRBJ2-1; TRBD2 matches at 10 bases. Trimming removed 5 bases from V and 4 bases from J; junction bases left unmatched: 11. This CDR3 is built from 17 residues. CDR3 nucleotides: TGTGCCAGCAGTCCCTACCGTATGACTAGCGGGTACAATGAGCAGTTCTTC. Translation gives CASSPYRMTSGYNEQFF.

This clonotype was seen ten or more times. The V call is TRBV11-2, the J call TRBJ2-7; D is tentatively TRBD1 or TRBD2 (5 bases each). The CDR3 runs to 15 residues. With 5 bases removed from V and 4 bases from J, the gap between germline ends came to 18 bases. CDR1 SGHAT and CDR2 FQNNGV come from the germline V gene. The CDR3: CASSPGDRPTYEQYF. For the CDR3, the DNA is TGTGCCAGCAGCCCCGGGGACCGACCAACGTACGAGCAGTACTTC.

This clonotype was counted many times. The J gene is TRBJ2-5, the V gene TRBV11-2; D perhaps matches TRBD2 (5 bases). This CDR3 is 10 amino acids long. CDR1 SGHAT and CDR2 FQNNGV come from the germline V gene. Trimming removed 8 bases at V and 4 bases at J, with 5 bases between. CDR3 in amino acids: CASRGETQYF. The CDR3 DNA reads TGTGCCAGCCGGGGAGAGACCCAGTACTTC.

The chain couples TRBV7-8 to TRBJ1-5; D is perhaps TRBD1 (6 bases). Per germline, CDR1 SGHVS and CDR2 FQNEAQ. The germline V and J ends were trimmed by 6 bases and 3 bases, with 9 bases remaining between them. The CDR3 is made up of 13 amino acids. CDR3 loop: CASSRDINQPQHF. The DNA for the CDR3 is TGTGCCAGCAGTCGGGACATCAATCAGCCCCAGCATTTT.

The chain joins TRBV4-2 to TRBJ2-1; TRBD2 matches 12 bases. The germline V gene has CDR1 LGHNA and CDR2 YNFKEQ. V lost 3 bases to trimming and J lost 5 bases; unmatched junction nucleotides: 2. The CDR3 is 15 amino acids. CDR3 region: CASSQTSGGHNEQFF. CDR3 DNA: TGTGCCAGCAGCCAGACTAGCGGGGGCCACAATGAGCAGTTCTTC.

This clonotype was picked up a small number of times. The chain's CDR3 is CASQPLGGEGETQYF. The DNA for the CDR3 is TGTGCCAGCCAACCCCTCGGAGGGGAGGGGGAGACCCAGTACTTC. The rearrangement uses TRBV11-2 and TRBJ2-5, with 7 bases lining up with TRBD2. Germline V lookup: CDR1 SGHAT, CDR2 FQNNGV. The trim removed 8 bases at V and 5 bases at J, leaving 14 bases unmatched. The CDR3 is 15 amino acids.

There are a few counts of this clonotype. The CDR3: CASGPNRQGGGEAFF. The CDR3 coding sequence is TGTGCCAGTGGTCCCAACAGACAGGGGGGAGGTGAAGCTTTCTTT. This rearrangement joins TRBV19 to TRBJ1-1, with 9 bases matching TRBD1. The CDR3 extends over 15 amino acids. V trimming: 8 bases; J trimming: 7 bases; junction bases outside the gene matches: 14. In germline, CDR1 is LNHDA, CDR2 SQIVND (reference sequence). Using reference TRBV19 and TRBJ1-1 for the parts outside the CDR3, the full variable domain is DGGITQSPKYLFRKEGQNVTLSCEQNLNHDAMYWYRQDPGQGLRLIYYSQIVNDFQKGDIAEGYSVSREKKESFPLTVTSAQKNPTAFYLCASGPNRQGGGEAFFGQGTRLTVV.

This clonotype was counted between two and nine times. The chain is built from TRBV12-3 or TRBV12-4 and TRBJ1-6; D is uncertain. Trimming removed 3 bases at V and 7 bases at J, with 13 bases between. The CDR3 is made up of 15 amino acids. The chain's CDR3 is CASSFKEGGNSPLHF. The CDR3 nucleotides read TGTGCCAGCAGTTTCAAAGAAGGAGGGAATTCACCCCTCCACTTT.

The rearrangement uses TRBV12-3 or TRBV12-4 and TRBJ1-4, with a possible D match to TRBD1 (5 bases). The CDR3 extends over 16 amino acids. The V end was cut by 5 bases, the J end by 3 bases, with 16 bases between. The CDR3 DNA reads TGTGCCAGCAGTCCCACGGATCCGGGGGCTAATGAAAAACTGTTTTTT. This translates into CASSPTDPGANEKLFF.

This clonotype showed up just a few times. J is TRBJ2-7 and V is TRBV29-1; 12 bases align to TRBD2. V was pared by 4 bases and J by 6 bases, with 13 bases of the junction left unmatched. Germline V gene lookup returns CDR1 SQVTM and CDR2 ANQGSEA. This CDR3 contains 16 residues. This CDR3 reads CSVASWASGRAGEQYF. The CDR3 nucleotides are TGCAGCGTTGCCTCCTGGGCTAGCGGGAGGGCGGGCGAGCAGTACTTC.

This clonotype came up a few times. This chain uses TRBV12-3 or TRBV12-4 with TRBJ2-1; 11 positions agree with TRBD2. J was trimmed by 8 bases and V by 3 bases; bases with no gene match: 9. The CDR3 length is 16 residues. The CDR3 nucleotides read TGTGCCAGCAGTTTCTCACTAGCGGGAGCGTGGGATGAGCAGTTCTTC. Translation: CASSFSLAGAWDEQFF.

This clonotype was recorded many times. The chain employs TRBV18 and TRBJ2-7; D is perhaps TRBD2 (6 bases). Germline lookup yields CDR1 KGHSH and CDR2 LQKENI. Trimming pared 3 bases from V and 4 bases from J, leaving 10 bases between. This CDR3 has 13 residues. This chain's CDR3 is CASSPTGEYEQYF. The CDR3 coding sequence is TGTGCCAGCTCACCGACGGGGGAGTACGAGCAGTACTTC.

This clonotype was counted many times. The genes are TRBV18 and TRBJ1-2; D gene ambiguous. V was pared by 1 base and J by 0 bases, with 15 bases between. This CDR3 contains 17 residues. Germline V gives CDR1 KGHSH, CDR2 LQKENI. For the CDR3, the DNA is TGTGCCAGCTCACCACTGGCTATTTCTAGGCCTAACTATGGCTACACCTTC. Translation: CASSPLAISRPNYGYTF.

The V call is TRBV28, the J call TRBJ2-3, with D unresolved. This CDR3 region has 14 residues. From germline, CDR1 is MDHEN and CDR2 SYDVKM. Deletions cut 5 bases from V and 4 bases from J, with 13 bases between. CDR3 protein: CASSPTAAADTQYF. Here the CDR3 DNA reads TGTGCCAGCAGTCCCACCGCGGCGGCAGATACGCAGTATTTT.

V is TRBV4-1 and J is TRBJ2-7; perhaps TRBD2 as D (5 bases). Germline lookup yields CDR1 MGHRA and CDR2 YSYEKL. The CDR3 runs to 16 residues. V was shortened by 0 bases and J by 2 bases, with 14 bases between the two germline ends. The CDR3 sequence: CASSQDGGRVAYEQYF. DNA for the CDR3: TGCGCCAGCAGCCAAGATGGCGGGCGAGTCGCCTACGAGCAGTACTTC.

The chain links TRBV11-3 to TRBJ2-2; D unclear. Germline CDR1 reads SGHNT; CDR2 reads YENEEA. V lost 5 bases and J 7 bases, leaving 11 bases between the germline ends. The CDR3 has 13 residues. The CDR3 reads CASSAYRIGELFF. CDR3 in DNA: TGTGCCAGCAGCGCCTACAGAATCGGGGAGCTGTTTTTT.

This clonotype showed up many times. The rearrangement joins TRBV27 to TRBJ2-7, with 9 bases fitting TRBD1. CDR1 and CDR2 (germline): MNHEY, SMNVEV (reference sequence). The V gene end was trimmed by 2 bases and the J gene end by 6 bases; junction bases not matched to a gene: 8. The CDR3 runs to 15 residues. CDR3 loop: CASSLTDRGLFEQYF. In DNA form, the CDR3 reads TGTGCCAGCAGTTTAACGGACAGGGGTTTGTTCGAGCAGTACTTC.

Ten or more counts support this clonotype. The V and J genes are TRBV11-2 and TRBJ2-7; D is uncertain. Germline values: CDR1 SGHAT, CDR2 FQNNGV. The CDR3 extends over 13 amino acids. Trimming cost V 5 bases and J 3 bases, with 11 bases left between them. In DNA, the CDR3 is TGTGCCAGCAGCCCCCGGCCCCTCTACGAGCAGTACTTC. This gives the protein CASSPRPLYEQYF.

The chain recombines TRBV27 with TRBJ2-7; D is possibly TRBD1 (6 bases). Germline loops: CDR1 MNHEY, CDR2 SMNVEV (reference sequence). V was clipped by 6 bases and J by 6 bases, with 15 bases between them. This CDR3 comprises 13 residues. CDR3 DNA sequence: TGTGCCAGCAGCCCAAACAGGGATCCCGAGCAGTACTTC. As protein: CASSPNRDPEQYF.

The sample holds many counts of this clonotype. CDR3: CASSQDWVNSPLHF. DNA of the CDR3: TGCGCCAGCAGCCAAGATTGGGTGAATTCACCCCTCCACTTT. The V call is TRBV4-1, the J call TRBJ1-6; D gene uncertain. Trimming stripped 0 bases from V and 7 bases from J, with 7 bases between. The CDR3 has 14 amino acids. Per germline, CDR1 MGHRA and CDR2 YSYEKL.

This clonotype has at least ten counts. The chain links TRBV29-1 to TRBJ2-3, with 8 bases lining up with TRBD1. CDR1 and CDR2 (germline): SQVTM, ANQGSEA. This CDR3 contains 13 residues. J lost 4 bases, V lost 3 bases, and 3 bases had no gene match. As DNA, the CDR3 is TGCAGCGTTGACAGGGGGCCCTCAGATACGCAGTATTTT. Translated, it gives CSVDRGPSDTQYF.